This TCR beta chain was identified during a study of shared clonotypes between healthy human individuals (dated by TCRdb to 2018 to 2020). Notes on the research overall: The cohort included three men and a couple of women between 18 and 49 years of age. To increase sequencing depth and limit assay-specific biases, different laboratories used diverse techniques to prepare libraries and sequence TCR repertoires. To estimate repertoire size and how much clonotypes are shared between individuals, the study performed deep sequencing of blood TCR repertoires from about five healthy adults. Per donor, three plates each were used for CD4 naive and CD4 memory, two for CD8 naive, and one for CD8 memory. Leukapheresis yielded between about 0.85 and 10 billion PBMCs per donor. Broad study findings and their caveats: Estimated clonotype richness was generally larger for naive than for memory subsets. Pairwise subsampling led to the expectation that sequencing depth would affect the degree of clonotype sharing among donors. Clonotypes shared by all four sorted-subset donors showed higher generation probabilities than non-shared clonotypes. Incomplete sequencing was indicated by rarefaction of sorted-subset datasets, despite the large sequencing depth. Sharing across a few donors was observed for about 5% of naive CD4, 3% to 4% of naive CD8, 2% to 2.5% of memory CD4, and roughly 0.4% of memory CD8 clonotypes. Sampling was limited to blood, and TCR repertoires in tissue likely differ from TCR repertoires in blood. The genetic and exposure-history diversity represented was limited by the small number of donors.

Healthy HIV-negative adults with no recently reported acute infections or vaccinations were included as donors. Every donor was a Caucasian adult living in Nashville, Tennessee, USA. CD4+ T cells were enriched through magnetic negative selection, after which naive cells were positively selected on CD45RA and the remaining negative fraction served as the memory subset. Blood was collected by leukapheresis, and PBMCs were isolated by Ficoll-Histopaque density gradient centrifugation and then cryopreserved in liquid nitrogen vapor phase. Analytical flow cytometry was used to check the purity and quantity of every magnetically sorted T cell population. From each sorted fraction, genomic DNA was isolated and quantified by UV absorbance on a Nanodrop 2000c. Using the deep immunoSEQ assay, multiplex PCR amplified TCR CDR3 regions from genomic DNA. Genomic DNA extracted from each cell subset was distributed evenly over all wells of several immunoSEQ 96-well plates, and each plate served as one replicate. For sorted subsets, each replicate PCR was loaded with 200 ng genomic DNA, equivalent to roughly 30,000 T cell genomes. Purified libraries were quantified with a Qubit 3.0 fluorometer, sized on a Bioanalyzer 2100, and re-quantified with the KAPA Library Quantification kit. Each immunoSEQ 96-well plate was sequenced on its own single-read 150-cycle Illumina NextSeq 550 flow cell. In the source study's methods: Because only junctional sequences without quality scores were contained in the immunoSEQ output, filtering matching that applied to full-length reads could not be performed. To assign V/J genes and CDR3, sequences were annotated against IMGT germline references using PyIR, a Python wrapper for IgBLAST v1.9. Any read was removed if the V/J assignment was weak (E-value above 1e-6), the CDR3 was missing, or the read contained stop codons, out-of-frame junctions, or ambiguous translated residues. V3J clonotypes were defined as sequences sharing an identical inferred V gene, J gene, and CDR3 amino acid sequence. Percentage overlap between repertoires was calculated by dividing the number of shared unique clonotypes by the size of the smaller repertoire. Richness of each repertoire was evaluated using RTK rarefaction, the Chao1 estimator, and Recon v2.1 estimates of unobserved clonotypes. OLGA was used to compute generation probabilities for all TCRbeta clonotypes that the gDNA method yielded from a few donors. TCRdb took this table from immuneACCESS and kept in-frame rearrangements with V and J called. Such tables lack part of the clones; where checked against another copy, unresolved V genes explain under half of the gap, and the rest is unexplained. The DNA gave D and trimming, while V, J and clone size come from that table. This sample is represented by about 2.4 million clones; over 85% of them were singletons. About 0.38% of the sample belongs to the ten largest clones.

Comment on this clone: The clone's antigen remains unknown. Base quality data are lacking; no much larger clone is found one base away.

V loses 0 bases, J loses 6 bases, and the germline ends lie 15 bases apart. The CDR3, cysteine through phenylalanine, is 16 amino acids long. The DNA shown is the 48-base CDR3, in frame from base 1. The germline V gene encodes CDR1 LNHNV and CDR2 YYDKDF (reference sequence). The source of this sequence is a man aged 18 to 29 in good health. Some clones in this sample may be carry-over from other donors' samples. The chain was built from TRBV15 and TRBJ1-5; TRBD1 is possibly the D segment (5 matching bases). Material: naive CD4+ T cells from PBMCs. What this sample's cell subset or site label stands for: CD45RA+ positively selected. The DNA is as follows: TGTGCCACCAGCAGAGATAGGGGCCTAGGAGGTCAGCCCCAGCATTTT. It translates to CATSRDRGLGGQPQHF.